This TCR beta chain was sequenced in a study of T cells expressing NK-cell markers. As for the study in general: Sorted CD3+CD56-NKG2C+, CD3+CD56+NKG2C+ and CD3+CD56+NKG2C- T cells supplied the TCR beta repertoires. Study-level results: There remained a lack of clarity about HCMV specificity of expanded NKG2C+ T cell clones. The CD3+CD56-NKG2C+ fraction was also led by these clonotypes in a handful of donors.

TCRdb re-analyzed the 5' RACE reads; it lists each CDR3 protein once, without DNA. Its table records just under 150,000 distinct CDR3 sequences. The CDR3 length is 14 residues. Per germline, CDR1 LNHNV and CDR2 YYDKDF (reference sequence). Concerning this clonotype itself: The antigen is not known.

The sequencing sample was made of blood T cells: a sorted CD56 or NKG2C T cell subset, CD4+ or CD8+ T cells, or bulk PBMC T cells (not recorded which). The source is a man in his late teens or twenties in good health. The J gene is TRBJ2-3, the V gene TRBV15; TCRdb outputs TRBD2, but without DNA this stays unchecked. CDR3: CATSKLAGGDTQYF.